The rows below give T cell receptor beta chains drawn from one sample of a study of blood T cell repertoires in COVID-19. Some clones are missing from TCRdb's copy, which holds only in-frame ones; the method was immunoSEQ multiplex PCR. The sample has 350,000 to 450,000 clones, approximately 86% seen once; the top ten hold roughly 7.2%. Material: peripheral blood. The receptors come from a woman in her sixties or seventies with COVID-19, enrolled during active disease. The CDR3 runs from the conserved cysteine through the conserved F or W. The order of the fields is V gene, D gene, J gene, clone size, CDR3 DNA, CDR3 protein. A D gene is named only where the DNA matches it firmly. Size is stated for part of the rows, as once, few or many counts, or as a class when the clone is expanded.

v_call: TRBV6-5
d_call: .
j_call: TRBJ2-7
clone_size: .
cdr3_nt: TGTGCCAGCAGTTCCATTTTCAGGGGACGGACCTACGAGCAGTACTTC
cdr3_aa: CASSSIFRGRTYEQYF

v_call: TRBV4-3
d_call: .
j_call: TRBJ1-1
clone_size: .
cdr3_nt: TGCGCCAGCAGCCAAGCGGTCCGCGGGAGATCGATGAACACTGAAGCTTTCTTT
cdr3_aa: CASSQAVRGRSMNTEAFF

v_call: TRBV2
d_call: .
j_call: TRBJ1-6
clone_size: .
cdr3_nt: TGTGCCAGCGTCGAACAGAATTCACCCCTCCACTTT
cdr3_aa: CASVEQNSPLHF

v_call: TRBV5-1
d_call: TRBD2
j_call: TRBJ2-1
clone_size: .
cdr3_nt: TGCGCCAGCAGCTTGGTTGGTAGCGGGGGTGAGCAGTTCTTC
cdr3_aa: CASSLVGSGGEQFF

v_call: TRBV2
d_call: .
j_call: TRBJ2-2
clone_size: .
cdr3_nt: TGTGCCAGGTCAGGGGATCAGGCCGGGGAGCTGTTTTTT
cdr3_aa: CARSGDQAGELFF

v_call: TRBV30
d_call: .
j_call: TRBJ2-5
clone_size: .
cdr3_nt: TGTGCCTGGAACCCGGACAGCAAAGAGACCCAGTACTTC
cdr3_aa: CAWNPDSKETQYF

v_call: TRBV7-7
d_call: .
j_call: TRBJ1-5
clone_size: .
cdr3_nt: TGTGCCAGCAGCTTAGGGGCTGGTCAGCCCCAGCATTTT
cdr3_aa: CASSLGAGQPQHF

v_call: TRBV2
d_call: TRBD1
j_call: TRBJ1-2
clone_size: .
cdr3_nt: TGTGCCAGCAGCGGGGACAGGGCTAACTATGGCTACACCTTC
cdr3_aa: CASSGDRANYGYTF

v_call: TRBV5-4
d_call: .
j_call: TRBJ1-1
clone_size: .
cdr3_nt: TGTGCCAGCAGCTTGGCCGCCTCTAAGTCGGCTGAAGCTTTCTTT
cdr3_aa: CASSLAASKSAEAFF

v_call: TRBV6-2/TRBV6-3
d_call: .
j_call: TRBJ1-1
clone_size: few
cdr3_nt: TGTGCCAGCAGTAATCCCCGCAGTGGCGGCACTGAAGCTTTCTTT
cdr3_aa: CASSNPRSGGTEAFF

v_call: TRBV3-1/TRBV3-2
d_call: TRBD2
j_call: TRBJ2-3
clone_size: .
cdr3_nt: TGTGCCAGCAGCCAAGTTAGCGGGGGGTACACAGATACGCAGTATTTT
cdr3_aa: CASSQVSGGYTDTQYF

v_call: TRBV18
d_call: TRBD1
j_call: TRBJ1-2
clone_size: .
cdr3_nt: TGTGCCAGCTCACCAAGACAGGGGGACTATGGCTACACCTTC
cdr3_aa: CASSPRQGDYGYTF

v_call: TRBV2
d_call: .
j_call: TRBJ1-5
clone_size: .
cdr3_nt: TGTGCCAGCAGCCCGCCTGGGGGCCGTCAGCCCCAGCATTTT
cdr3_aa: CASSPPGGRQPQHF

v_call: TRBV21-1
d_call: .
j_call: TRBJ1-6
clone_size: .
cdr3_nt: TGTGCCAGCAGCAAACATGTCCCCGCAGGGACAGAGTGGAACAATTCACCCCTCCACTTT
cdr3_aa: CASSKHVPAGTEWNNSPLHF

v_call: TRBV5-1
d_call: TRBD1
j_call: TRBJ1-4
clone_size: .
cdr3_nt: TGCGCCAGCAGTTCCCACCGGGACAGGGGGCTAGCGGAGGAAAAACTGTTTTTT
cdr3_aa: CASSSHRDRGLAEEKLFF

v_call: TRBV7-2
d_call: .
j_call: TRBJ2-1
clone_size: .
cdr3_nt: TGTGCCAGCAGTACATTAGGGGGGGCAGATGAGCAGTTCTTC
cdr3_aa: CASSTLGGADEQFF

v_call: TRBV9
d_call: .
j_call: TRBJ1-3
clone_size: once
cdr3_nt: TGTGCCAGCAGCTCCCGACATGAAGGTGGAAACACCATATATTTT
cdr3_aa: CASSSRHEGGNTIYF

v_call: TRBV4-1
d_call: TRBD2
j_call: TRBJ2-1
clone_size: .
cdr3_nt: TGCGCCAGCAGCCAAGAGAGGGGATCCGGACTAGCGGGCTACAATGAGCAGTTCTTC
cdr3_aa: CASSQERGSGLAGYNEQFF

v_call: TRBV9
d_call: .
j_call: TRBJ1-1
clone_size: .
cdr3_nt: TGTGCCAGCAGCGTATTGCCCGGTGCCACTGAAGCTTTCTTT
cdr3_aa: CASSVLPGATEAFF

v_call: TRBV6-5
d_call: TRBD2
j_call: TRBJ2-1
clone_size: .
cdr3_nt: TGTGCCAGCAGCCAACTAGCGGTCTCCTACAATGAGCAGTTCTTC
cdr3_aa: CASSQLAVSYNEQFF

v_call: TRBV3-1/TRBV3-2
d_call: .
j_call: TRBJ1-4
clone_size: .
cdr3_nt: TGTGCCAGCAGCCAAGATCAATTTGATACCAACGGGGAAAAACTGTTTTTT
cdr3_aa: CASSQDQFDTNGEKLFF

v_call: TRBV30
d_call: .
j_call: TRBJ1-4
clone_size: once
cdr3_nt: TGTGCCTGGAGTGCCCTCGGACAGTCTAATGAAAAACTGTTTTTT
cdr3_aa: CAWSALGQSNEKLFF

v_call: TRBV3-1/TRBV3-2
d_call: TRBD1
j_call: TRBJ1-5
clone_size: .
cdr3_nt: TGTGCCAGCAGCCAAGATAACCGGAAGGACAGGGCTTATAGCAATCAGCCCCAGCATTTT
cdr3_aa: CASSQDNRKDRAYSNQPQHF

v_call: TRBV12-3/TRBV12-4
d_call: .
j_call: TRBJ1-1
clone_size: .
cdr3_nt: TGTGCCAGCACCCTGGGACACCACACTGAAGCTTTCTTT
cdr3_aa: CASTLGHHTEAFF

v_call: TRBV6-2/TRBV6-3
d_call: .
j_call: TRBJ2-7
clone_size: .
cdr3_nt: TGTGCCAGCAGTTTTTCGGTTACCTACGAGCAGTACTTC
cdr3_aa: CASSFSVTYEQYF

v_call: TRBV10-3
d_call: .
j_call: TRBJ1-5
clone_size: few
cdr3_nt: TGTGCCATCAGTGAGGACAGCGATCAGCCCCAGCATTTT
cdr3_aa: CAISEDSDQPQHF

v_call: TRBV3-1/TRBV3-2
d_call: .
j_call: TRBJ2-7
clone_size: .
cdr3_nt: TGTGCCAGCAGCCCCCAAGTCAGCGATGACGAGCAGTACTTC
cdr3_aa: CASSPQVSDDEQYF

v_call: TRBV21-1
d_call: .
j_call: TRBJ2-5
clone_size: .
cdr3_nt: TGTGCCAGCTTTTCAAGAGGGCGATTGGAGACCCAGTACTTC
cdr3_aa: CASFSRGRLETQYF

v_call: TRBV5-1
d_call: .
j_call: TRBJ2-1
clone_size: .
cdr3_nt: TGCGCCAGCAGCTTGGCCCCCAGCAATGAGCAGTTCTTC
cdr3_aa: CASSLAPSNEQFF

v_call: TRBV7-3
d_call: TRBD1
j_call: TRBJ2-1
clone_size: .
cdr3_nt: TGTGCCAGCAGCTTAATGCAGGGGGCCTACAATGAGCAGTTCTTC
cdr3_aa: CASSLMQGAYNEQFF

v_call: TRBV4-2
d_call: .
j_call: TRBJ1-1
clone_size: .
cdr3_nt: TGTGCCAGCAGCCAAGAAGCGGGAAGGGACACTGAAGCTTTCTTT
cdr3_aa: CASSQEAGRDTEAFF

v_call: TRBV4-2
d_call: TRBD2
j_call: TRBJ2-1
clone_size: .
cdr3_nt: TGTGCCAGCAGCCAAGGGGGCCTAGCGGGAGGAGGTTACAATGAGCAGTTCTTC
cdr3_aa: CASSQGGLAGGGYNEQFF

v_call: TRBV5-4
d_call: .
j_call: TRBJ1-2
clone_size: .
cdr3_nt: TGTGCCAGCAGCTTGGCACATCGGGGGGAGAATGGCTACACCTTC
cdr3_aa: CASSLAHRGENGYTF

v_call: TRBV6-5
d_call: TRBD1
j_call: TRBJ1-6
clone_size: .
cdr3_nt: TGTGCCAGCAGTTACTCTGGGACAGCCTATAATTCACCCCTCCACTTT
cdr3_aa: CASSYSGTAYNSPLHF

v_call: TRBV6-6
d_call: TRBD1
j_call: TRBJ2-7
clone_size: .
cdr3_nt: TGTGCCAGCAGTCCATCCGGGACAGGGCACGAGCAGTACTTC
cdr3_aa: CASSPSGTGHEQYF

v_call: TRBV4-1
d_call: TRBD1
j_call: TRBJ2-7
clone_size: .
cdr3_nt: TGCGCCAGCAGCCATGGACAGGGTTCGGACGAGCAGTACTTC
cdr3_aa: CASSHGQGSDEQYF

v_call: TRBV7-9
d_call: TRBD2
j_call: TRBJ2-7
clone_size: .
cdr3_nt: TGTGCCACCTCCCCTCAGCGGGGGCACTCCTACGAGCAGTACTTC
cdr3_aa: CATSPQRGHSYEQYF

v_call: TRBV28
d_call: .
j_call: TRBJ2-7
clone_size: .
cdr3_nt: TGTGCCAGCAGTTTCCGGCTGCGGGACGAGCAGTACTTC
cdr3_aa: CASSFRLRDEQYF

v_call: TRBV9
d_call: .
j_call: TRBJ1-2
clone_size: .
cdr3_nt: TGTGCCAGCAGCGTAGTTAGTAACTATGGCTACACCTTC
cdr3_aa: CASSVVSNYGYTF

v_call: TRBV6-5
d_call: .
j_call: TRBJ2-7
clone_size: once
cdr3_nt: TGTGCCAGCAGCGACACAGGTTACGAGCAGTACTTC
cdr3_aa: CASSDTGYEQYF

v_call: TRBV18
d_call: .
j_call: TRBJ2-7
clone_size: .
cdr3_nt: TGTGCCAGCTCACCAAGCCCGAGCGGAGCCTACGAGCAGTACTTC
cdr3_aa: CASSPSPSGAYEQYF

v_call: TRBV5-6
d_call: .
j_call: TRBJ2-3
clone_size: .
cdr3_nt: TGTGCCAGCAGCTCAGGGACATACCGCACAGATACGCAGTATTTT
cdr3_aa: CASSSGTYRTDTQYF

v_call: TRBV6-2/TRBV6-3
d_call: TRBD2
j_call: TRBJ2-3
clone_size: .
cdr3_nt: TGTGCCAGCAGTCCACCGGGACTACCCGACACAGATACGCAGTATTTT
cdr3_aa: CASSPPGLPDTDTQYF

v_call: TRBV21-1
d_call: .
j_call: TRBJ2-4
clone_size: .
cdr3_nt: TGTGCCAGCAGCAAGGAGGACATTCAGTACTTC
cdr3_aa: CASSKEDIQYF

v_call: TRBV7-9
d_call: .
j_call: TRBJ1-2
clone_size: .
cdr3_nt: TGTGCCAGCAGCTCTCTCGACAGGAAGTATGGCTACACCTTC
cdr3_aa: CASSSLDRKYGYTF

v_call: TRBV5-4
d_call: TRBD1
j_call: TRBJ1-2
clone_size: .
cdr3_nt: TGTGCCAGCAGTTCGGGACAGGGACCTTGGACCTTC
cdr3_aa: CASSSGQGPWTF

v_call: TRBV12-3/TRBV12-4
d_call: TRBD2
j_call: TRBJ2-7
clone_size: .
cdr3_nt: TGTGCCAGCAGTTTGGGACTAGGAAGGGGGCAGTACTTC
cdr3_aa: CASSLGLGRGQYF

v_call: TRBV7-2
d_call: TRBD1
j_call: TRBJ2-7
clone_size: .
cdr3_nt: TGTGCCAGCAGCTTAGTAACAGGGGGCTCCTACGAGCAGTACTTC
cdr3_aa: CASSLVTGGSYEQYF

v_call: TRBV29-1
d_call: .
j_call: TRBJ2-1
clone_size: .
cdr3_nt: TGCAGCGTTGGGTCAGGCTTACGGTCCTACAATGAGCAGTTCTTC
cdr3_aa: CSVGSGLRSYNEQFF

v_call: TRBV7-6
d_call: TRBD2
j_call: TRBJ2-7
clone_size: .
cdr3_nt: TGTGCCAGCAGCCCCCCTGGACTAGCTTTCGACGAGCAGTACTTC
cdr3_aa: CASSPPGLAFDEQYF

v_call: TRBV12-3/TRBV12-4
d_call: .
j_call: TRBJ1-2
clone_size: few
cdr3_nt: TGTGCCAGCACCCCGCCGGTCGGCTATGGCTACACCTTC
cdr3_aa: CASTPPVGYGYTF

v_call: TRBV2
d_call: .
j_call: TRBJ2-1
clone_size: .
cdr3_nt: TGTGCCAGCAGGGAGAACAATGAGCAGTTCTTC
cdr3_aa: CASRENNEQFF